Listed here is a single T cell receptor (beta chain). The data are from a study of blood T cell repertoires in COVID-19. Study in general: Spain, Italy and the United States supplied samples that represented acute and convalescent COVID-19. PBMCs, B-cell-depleted T cells, or T cells were the source of the cDNA or gDNA that made up the material.

In the original workflow: Estimated nucleated cell counts came from reference gene primer amplification. TCRdb's table, derived via immunoSEQ multiplex PCR, lists solely in-frame clones and lacks some. The V and J calls and clone size come from that table; D and trimming were worked out from the DNA. The sample has roughly 52,000 clones, around 90% seen once. The V end was cut by 2 bases, the J end by 8 bases, with 13 bases between. CDR1 ENHRY and CDR2 SYGVKD come from the germline V gene. The CDR3 consists of 14 residues. Sequences were obtained from peripheral blood. This chain joins TRBV10-3 and TRBJ1-5; TRBD1 is a possible D gene (5 bases). The clonotype was recovered from a woman older than 75 with acute or convalescent COVID-19. CDR3 in amino acids: CAISERQGREPQHF. CDR3 coding DNA: TGTGCCATCAGTGAGAGGCAGGGAAGGGAGCCCCAGCATTTT.